This T cell receptor (beta chain) comes out of a study of CD8 T cells in ankylosing spondylitis. Making the TCR beta libraries involved quantitative 5'-RACE with molecular barcodes. In TCRdb, the 5' RACE reads were re-called with MiXCR into one record per CDR3 protein. The table includes about 130,000 distinct CDR3 sequences, roughly 9% detected once. This clonotype has ten or more counts. Its specificity is not known. The CDR3 is 15 residues long. Germline V gene data show CDR1 as SEHNR and CDR2 as FQNEAQ (reference sequence). The germline V and J ends were trimmed by 5 bases and 3 bases, with 13 bases remaining between them. Study results and caveats: In peripheral blood, disease-linked CD8+ clones occurred at relatively low frequencies. Matched ankylosing spondylitis synovial fluid reportedly contained a significantly enriched population of disease-linked clones.

The V call is TRBV7-9, the J call TRBJ1-4, with D perhaps TRBD1 (5 bases). This TCR derives from a male donor with ankylosing spondylitis or in good health (not recorded which). Sequencing was done on a sample of blood, either unsorted or a sorted T cell fraction (not recorded which). The CDR3 sequence is CASSMRGESNEKLFF. The DNA of the CDR3 is TGTGCCAGCAGCATGCGAGGGGAGTCTAATGAAAAACTGTTTTTT. The entire variable domain, with the rest obtained from reference TRBV7-9 and TRBJ1-4, is as follows: DTGVSQNPRHKITKRGQNVTFRCDPISEHNRLYWYRQTLGQGPEFLTYFQNEAQLEKSRLLSDRFSAERPKGSFSTLEIQRTEQGDSAMYLCASSMRGESNEKLFFGSGTQLSVL.